This T cell receptor beta chain is drawn from a study of cytomegalovirus exposure and HLA in healthy donors. Overall study results and limits: An analysis done earlier found most TCR beta V segments productive about 87% or about 30% of the time.

A word on this clone: Its antigen remains unknown.

The PCR had 60 Vbeta and 13 Jbeta primers. TCRdb keeps only in-frame clones here, not all; method: immunoSEQ multiplex PCR. The data hold about 150,000 clones, with 65% to 70% observed a single time. The CDR3 is 12 residues long. Trimming pared 4 bases from V and 8 bases from J, leaving 10 bases between. Per germline, CDR1 SGHRS and CDR2 YFSETQ. The receptor was derived from a man aged 30 to 45 in good health and CMV-seropositive. The sequenced sample consisted of PBMCs. This chain uses TRBV5-1 with TRBJ1-3, with D possibly TRBD1 on 6 matching bases. The CDR3: CASSEQGHTIYF. CDR3 nucleotides: TGCGCCAGCAGCGAACAGGGACACACCATATATTTT.